Listed below are T cell receptor beta chains from one sample, sequenced in a study of human T cells and chemical hapten exposure. MiXCR was run by TCRdb on the RACE reads, yielding one entry per CDR3 protein. The sample carries approximately 100,000 distinct CDR3 sequences, more than 7% recorded once. The specimen was whole blood, collected in connection with sensitization to the hapten diphenylcyclopropenone (DPC). The receptors come from a woman aged 40 to 55 with alopecia areata. Some clones in this sample may be carry-over from other donors' samples. Each CDR3 is given with its conserved first and last residue. The D gene is left open where the match is weak. Rows may omit the clone size; those that give it use once, few, many or a size class.

j_gene	abundance	d_gene	v_gene	CDR3nt	CDR3aa
TRBJ1-3	few	NA	TRBV7-2	TGTGCCAGCAGGACTTATGGGGGCTCTGGAAACACCATATATTTT	CASRTYGGSGNTIYF
TRBJ1-5	many	NA	TRBV11-2	TGTGCCAGCAGCCCCATGGACGGCGATCAGCCCCAGCATTTT	CASSPMDGDQPQHF
TRBJ2-3	many	TRBD1	TRBV7-3	TGTGCCAGCAGCCAAACAGGGGTAGGGAACACAGATACGCAGTATTTT	CASSQTGVGNTDTQYF
TRBJ1-2	few	NA	TRBV6-2/TRBV6-3	TGTGCCAGCAGTCGAACGGCAGCCGGGGGCTACACCTTC	CASSRTAAGGYTF
TRBJ1-5	few	NA	TRBV29-1	TGCAGCGCCTCTTCCAGCAATAGCAATCAGCCCCAGCATTTT	CSASSSNSNQPQHF
TRBJ2-5	few	NA	TRBV7-2	TGTGCCAGCAGCCCCCTCCAGTATAGAGAGACCCAGTACTTC	CASSPLQYRETQYF
TRBJ1-1	many	NA	TRBV6-5	TGTGCCAGCAGTTACGTAGCAGGGATGGGCACTGAAGCTTTCTTT	CASSYVAGMGTEAFF
TRBJ2-3	few	NA	TRBV7-3	TGTGCCAGCAGCTTAGGGCTAGGGGAAGATACGCAGTATTTT	CASSLGLGEDTQYF
TRBJ2-5	many	TRBD1	TRBV7-6	TGTGCCAGCAGCCCGGGACAGGCCCAGACCCAGTACTTC	CASSPGQAQTQYF
TRBJ1-2	few	NA	TRBV6-5	TGTGCCAGCAGTTACTCACGGCCCAACTATGGCTACACCTTC	CASSYSRPNYGYTF
TRBJ1-2	many	NA	TRBV15	TGTGCCACCAGCAGAGGAAGGGTCGAGGACTATGGCTACACCTTC	CATSRGRVEDYGYTF
TRBJ1-6	many	TRBD1	TRBV7-8	TGTGCCAGCAGCTTTAGCACCGGGACAGGGAATTCACCCCTCCACTTT	CASSFSTGTGNSPLHF
TRBJ2-1	many	TRBD2	TRBV29-1	TGCAGCGTTGATCTGTTAGCGGGGGACCATGAGCAGTTCTTC	CSVDLLAGDHEQFF
TRBJ1-3	few	NA	TRBV20-1	TGCAGTGCTGTCGACGGTTACTCTGGAAACACCATATATTTT	CSAVDGYSGNTIYF
TRBJ2-5	few	TRBD2	TRBV5-1	TGCGCCAGCAGCCTTAGCGGGGTACAAGAGACCCAGTACTTC	CASSLSGVQETQYF
TRBJ1-2	many	NA	TRBV5-1	TGCGCCAGCAGCTTCCACCCACGACAGGATGGCTACACCTTC	CASSFHPRQDGYTF
TRBJ1-1	NA	NA	TRBV6-2/TRBV6-3	TGTGCCATCAGTTACTCGGGGAGCACGAACACTGAAGCTTTCTTT	CAISYSGSTNTEAFF
TRBJ2-2	NA	NA	TRBV4-3	TGCGCCAGCAGCCAAGAATTCAACTTCACCGGGGAGCTGTTTTTT	CASSQEFNFTGELFF
TRBJ1-2	many	NA	TRBV29-1	TGCAGCGTAAGACCCACTGAAGGCTACACCTTC	CSVRPTEGYTF
TRBJ2-7	many	NA	TRBV7-2	TGTGCCAGCAGCTTAGGCCCCTCTTACGAGCAGTACTTC	CASSLGPSYEQYF
TRBJ2-5	NA	TRBD2	TRBV6-2/TRBV6-3	TGTGCCAGCAGTTACCCAGGGACTAGCGGGGAAGAGACCCAGTACTTC	CASSYPGTSGEETQYF
TRBJ1-2	many	NA	TRBV6-1	TGTGCCAGCAGTGAAGTAACCAGGGACTATGGCTACACCTTC	CASSEVTRDYGYTF
TRBJ2-2	NA	NA	TRBV9	TGTGCCAGCGGGGGACCGCGGGGGGAGCTGTTTTTT	CASGGPRGELFF
TRBJ2-7	many	TRBD1	TRBV11-1	TGTGCCAGCAGCTTGGGAACCCGGGGACAGGGGCCCTACGAGCAGTACTTC	CASSLGTRGQGPYEQYF
TRBJ1-3	many	TRBD1	TRBV10-3	TGTGCCATCAGACTAGACAGGGGCTCTGGAAACACCATATATTTT	CAIRLDRGSGNTIYF
TRBJ2-7	NA	NA	TRBV7-9	TGTGGCAGCAGCTTGGTCGGTTCCTACGAGCAGTACTTC	CGSSLVGSYEQYF
TRBJ2-1	NA	NA	TRBV12-3/TRBV12-4	TGTGCCAGCAGTTTCCCGGGACTCTATAATGAGCAGTTCTTC	CASSFPGLYNEQFF
TRBJ2-7	many	NA	TRBV6-6	TGTGCCAGCACCCTAACCCCCAGGAAGGCCTACGAGCAGTACTTC	CASTLTPRKAYEQYF
TRBJ2-7	few	NA	TRBV7-9	TGTGCCGCCGGTCGGGGACAACCCTACGAGCAGTACTTC	CAAGRGQPYEQYF